This T cell receptor beta chain was profiled in a study of radiotherapy plus CTLA-4 blockade in lung cancer. The table came from immunoSEQ multiplex PCR; TCRdb's copy has only in-frame clones and leaves some out. The sample holds over 95,000 clones, about four fifths seen once. Germline CDR1 MDHEN, CDR2 SYDVKM. This CDR3 region has 16 residues. Trimming took off 6 bases at V and 0 bases at J, with 15 bases between the two ends. The specimen was peripheral blood, collected from a patient treated with radiotherapy plus ipilimumab. The receptor was isolated from a human donor with non-small cell lung cancer who had a partial response to radiotherapy plus ipilimumab. Some clones in this sample may be carry-over from other donors' samples. The chain has TRBV28 and TRBJ2-4, with D tentatively TRBD2 (6 bases). The DNA of the CDR3 is TGTGCCAGCAGGCAGGGCGGGGAAATAGCCAAAAACATTCAGTACTTC. It encodes CASRQGGEIAKNIQYF. Using reference TRBV28 and TRBJ2-4 for the parts outside the CDR3, the full variable domain is DVKVTQSSRYLVKRTGEKVFLECVQDMDHENMFWYRQDPGLGLRLIYFSYDVKMKEKGDIPEGYSVSREKKERFSLILESASTNQTSMYLCASRQGGEIAKNIQYFGAGTRLSVL.